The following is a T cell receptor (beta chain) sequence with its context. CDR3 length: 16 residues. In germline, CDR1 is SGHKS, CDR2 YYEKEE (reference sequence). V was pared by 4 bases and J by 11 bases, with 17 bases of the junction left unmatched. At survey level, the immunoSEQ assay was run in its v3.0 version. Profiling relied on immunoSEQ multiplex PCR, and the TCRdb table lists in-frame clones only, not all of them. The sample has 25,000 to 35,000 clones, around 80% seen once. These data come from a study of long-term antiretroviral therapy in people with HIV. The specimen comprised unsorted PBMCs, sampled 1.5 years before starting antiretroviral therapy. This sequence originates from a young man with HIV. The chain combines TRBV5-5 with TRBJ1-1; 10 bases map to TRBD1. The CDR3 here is CASSPTAGQGLLSAFF. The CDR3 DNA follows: TGTGCCAGCAGCCCGACCGCGGGACAGGGGTTGTTGTCGGCTTTCTTT.